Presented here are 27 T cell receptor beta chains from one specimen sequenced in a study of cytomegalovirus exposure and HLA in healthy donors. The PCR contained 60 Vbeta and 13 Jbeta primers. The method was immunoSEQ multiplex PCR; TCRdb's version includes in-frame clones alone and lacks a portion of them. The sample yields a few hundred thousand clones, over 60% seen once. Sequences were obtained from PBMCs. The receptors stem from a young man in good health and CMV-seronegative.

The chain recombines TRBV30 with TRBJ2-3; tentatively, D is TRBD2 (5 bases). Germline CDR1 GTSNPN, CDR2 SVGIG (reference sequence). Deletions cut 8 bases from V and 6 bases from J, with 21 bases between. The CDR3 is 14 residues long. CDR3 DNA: TGTGCCGGAGGCCGGGCGACCGCCGGCGATACGCAGTATTTT. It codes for CAGGRATAGDTQYF.

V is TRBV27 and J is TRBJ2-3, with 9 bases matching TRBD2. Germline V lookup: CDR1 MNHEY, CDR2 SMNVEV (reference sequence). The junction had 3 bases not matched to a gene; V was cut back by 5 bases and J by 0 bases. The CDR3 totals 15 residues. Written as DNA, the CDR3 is TGTGCCAGCAGTGAGACTAGCGGCAGCACAGATACGCAGTATTTT. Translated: CASSETSGSTDTQYF.

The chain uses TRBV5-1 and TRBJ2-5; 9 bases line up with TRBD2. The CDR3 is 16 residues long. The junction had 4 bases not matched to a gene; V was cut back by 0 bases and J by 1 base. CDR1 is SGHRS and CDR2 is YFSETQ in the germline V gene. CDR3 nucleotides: TGCGCCAGCAGCTTGGGGCTAGCGGGGATCCAAGAGACCCAGTACTTC. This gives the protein CASSLGLAGIQETQYF.

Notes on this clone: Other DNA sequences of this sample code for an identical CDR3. The CDR3 sequence is CASSPGTGDYNEQFF. Written as DNA, the CDR3 is TGTGCCAGCTCACCCGGGACAGGGGACTACAATGAGCAGTTCTTC. This rearrangement joins TRBV18 to TRBJ2-1, with 10 positions matching TRBD1. The CDR3 extends over 15 amino acids. From germline, CDR1 is KGHSH and CDR2 LQKENI. The J segment lost 3 bases and the V segment lost 3 bases, leaving 2 bases of the junction unmatched.

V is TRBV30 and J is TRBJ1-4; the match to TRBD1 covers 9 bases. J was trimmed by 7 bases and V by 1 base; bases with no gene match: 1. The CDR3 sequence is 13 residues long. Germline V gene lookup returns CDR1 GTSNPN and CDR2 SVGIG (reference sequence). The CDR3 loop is CAWSGDRAEKLFF. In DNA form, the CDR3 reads TGTGCCTGGAGTGGGGACAGGGCTGAAAAACTGTTTTTT.

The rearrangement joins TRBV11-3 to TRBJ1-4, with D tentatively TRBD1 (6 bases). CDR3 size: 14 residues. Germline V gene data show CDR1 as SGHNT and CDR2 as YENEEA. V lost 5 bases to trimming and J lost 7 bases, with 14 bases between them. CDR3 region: CASSGAQGREKLFF. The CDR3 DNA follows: TGTGCCAGCAGCGGCGCCCAGGGGCGTGAAAAACTGTTTTTT.

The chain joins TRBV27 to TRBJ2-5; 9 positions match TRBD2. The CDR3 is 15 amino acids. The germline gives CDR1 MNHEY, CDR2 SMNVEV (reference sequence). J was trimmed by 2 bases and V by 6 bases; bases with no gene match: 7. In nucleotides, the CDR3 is TGTGCCAGCAGCCCAGCGGGGGGCCGACAAGAGACCCAGTACTTC. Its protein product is CASSPAGGRQETQYF.

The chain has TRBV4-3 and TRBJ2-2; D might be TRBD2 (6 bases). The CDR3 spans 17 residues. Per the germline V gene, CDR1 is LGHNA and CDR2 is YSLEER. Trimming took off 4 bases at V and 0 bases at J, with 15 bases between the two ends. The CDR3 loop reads CASSRKVGGANTGELFF. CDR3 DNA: TGCGCCAGCAGCCGGAAGGTGGGAGGCGCGAACACCGGGGAGCTGTTTTTT.

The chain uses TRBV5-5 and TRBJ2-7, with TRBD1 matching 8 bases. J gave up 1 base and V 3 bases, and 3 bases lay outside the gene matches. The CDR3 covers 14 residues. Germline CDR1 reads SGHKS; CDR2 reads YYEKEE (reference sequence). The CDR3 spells CASSYTGGSYEQYF. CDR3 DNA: TGTGCCAGCAGCTACACAGGGGGGTCCTACGAGCAGTACTTC.

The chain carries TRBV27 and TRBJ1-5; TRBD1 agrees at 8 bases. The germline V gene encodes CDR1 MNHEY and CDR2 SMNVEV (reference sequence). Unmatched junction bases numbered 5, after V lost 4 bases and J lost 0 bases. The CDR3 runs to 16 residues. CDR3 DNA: TGTGCCAGCAGTTCCGGGACAGGATATAGCAATCAGCCCCAGCATTTT. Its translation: CASSSGTGYSNQPQHF.

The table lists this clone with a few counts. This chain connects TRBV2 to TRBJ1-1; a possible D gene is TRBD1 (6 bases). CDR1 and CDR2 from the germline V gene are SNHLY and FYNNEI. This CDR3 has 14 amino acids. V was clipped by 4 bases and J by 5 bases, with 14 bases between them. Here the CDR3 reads CASSGAGALTEAFF. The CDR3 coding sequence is TGTGCCAGCAGTGGGGCAGGGGCGCTAACTGAAGCTTTCTTT.

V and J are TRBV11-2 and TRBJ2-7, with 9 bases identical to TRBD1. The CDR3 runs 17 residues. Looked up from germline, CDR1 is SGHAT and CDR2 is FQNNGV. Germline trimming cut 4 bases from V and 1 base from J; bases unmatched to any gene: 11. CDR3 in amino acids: CASSYLIGTGLSYEQYF. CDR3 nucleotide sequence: TGTGCCAGCAGCTACCTAATCGGGACAGGGTTGTCCTACGAGCAGTACTTC.

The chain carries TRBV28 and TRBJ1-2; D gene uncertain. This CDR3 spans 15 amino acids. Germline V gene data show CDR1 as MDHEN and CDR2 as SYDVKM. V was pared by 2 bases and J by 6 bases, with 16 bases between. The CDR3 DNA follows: TGTGCCAGCAGTTTAAACCAAGTTACGCGGGATGGCTACACCTTC. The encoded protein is CASSLNQVTRDGYTF.

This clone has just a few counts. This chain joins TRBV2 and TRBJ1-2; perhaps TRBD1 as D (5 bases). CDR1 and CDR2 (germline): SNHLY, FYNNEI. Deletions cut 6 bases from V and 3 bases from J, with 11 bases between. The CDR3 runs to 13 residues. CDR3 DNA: TGTGCCAGCAGGCCCAGGGAGGACTATGGCTACACCTTC. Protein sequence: CASRPREDYGYTF.

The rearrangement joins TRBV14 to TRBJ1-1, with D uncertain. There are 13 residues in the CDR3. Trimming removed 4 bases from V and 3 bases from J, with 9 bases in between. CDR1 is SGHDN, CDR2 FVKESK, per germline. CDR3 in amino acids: CASSPPADTEAFF. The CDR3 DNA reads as TGTGCCAGCAGCCCACCGGCGGACACTGAAGCTTTCTTT. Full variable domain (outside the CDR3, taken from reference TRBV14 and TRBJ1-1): EAGVTQFPSHSVIEKGQTVTLRCDPISGHDNLYWYRRVMGKEIKFLLHFVKESKQDESGMPNNRFLAERTGGTYSTLKVQPAELEDSGVYFCASSPPADTEAFFGQGTRLTVV.

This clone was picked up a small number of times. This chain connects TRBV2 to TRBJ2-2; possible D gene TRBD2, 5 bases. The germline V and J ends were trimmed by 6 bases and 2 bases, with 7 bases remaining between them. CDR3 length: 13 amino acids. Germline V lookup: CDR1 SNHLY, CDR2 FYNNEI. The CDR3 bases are TGTGCCAGCAGGCCGGGAAACACCGGGGAGCTGTTTTTT. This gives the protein CASRPGNTGELFF.

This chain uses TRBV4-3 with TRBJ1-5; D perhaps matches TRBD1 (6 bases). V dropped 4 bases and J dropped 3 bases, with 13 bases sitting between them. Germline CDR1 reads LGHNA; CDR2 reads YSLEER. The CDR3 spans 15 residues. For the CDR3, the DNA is TGCGCCAGCAGCCCTGAGTCAGGGGTCAATCAGCCCCAGCATTTT. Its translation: CASSPESGVNQPQHF.

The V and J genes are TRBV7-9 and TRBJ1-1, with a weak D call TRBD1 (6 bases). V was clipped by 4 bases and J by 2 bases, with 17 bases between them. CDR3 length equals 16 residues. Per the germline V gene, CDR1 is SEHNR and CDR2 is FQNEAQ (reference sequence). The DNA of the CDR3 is TGTGCCAGCAGCTCCCCCCCGCTGGACAGCAACACTGAAGCTTTCTTT. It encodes CASSSPPLDSNTEAFF.

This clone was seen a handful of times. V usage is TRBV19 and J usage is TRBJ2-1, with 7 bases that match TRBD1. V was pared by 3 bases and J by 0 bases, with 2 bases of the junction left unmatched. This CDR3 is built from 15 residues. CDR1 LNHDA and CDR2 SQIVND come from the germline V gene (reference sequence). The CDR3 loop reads CASSIGDSSYNEQFF. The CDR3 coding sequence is TGTGCCAGTAGTATCGGGGACAGCTCCTACAATGAGCAGTTCTTC.

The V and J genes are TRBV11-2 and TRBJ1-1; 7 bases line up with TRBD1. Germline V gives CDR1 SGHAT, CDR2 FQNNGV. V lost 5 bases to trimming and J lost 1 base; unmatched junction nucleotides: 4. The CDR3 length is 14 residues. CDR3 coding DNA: TGTGCCAGCAGCCCCCGGACAGGGAACACTGAAGCTTTCTTT. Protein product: CASSPRTGNTEAFF.

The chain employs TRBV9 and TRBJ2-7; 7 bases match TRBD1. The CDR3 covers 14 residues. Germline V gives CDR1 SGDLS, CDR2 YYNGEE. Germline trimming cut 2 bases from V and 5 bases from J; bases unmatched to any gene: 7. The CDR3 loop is CASSVATGTHEQYF. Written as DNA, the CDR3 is TGTGCCAGCAGCGTCGCGACAGGGACCCACGAGCAGTACTTC. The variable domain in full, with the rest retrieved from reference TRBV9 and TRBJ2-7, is DSGVTQTPKHLITATGQRVTLRCSPRSGDLSVYWYQQSLDQGLQFLIQYYNGEERAKGNILERFSAQQFPDLHSELNLSSLELGDSALYFCASSVATGTHEQYFGPGTRLTVT.

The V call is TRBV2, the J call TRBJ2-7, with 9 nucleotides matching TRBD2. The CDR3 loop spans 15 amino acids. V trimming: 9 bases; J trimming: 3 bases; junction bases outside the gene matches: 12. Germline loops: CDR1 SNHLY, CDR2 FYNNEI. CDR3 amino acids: CASTPEPSGVYEQYF. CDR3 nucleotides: TGTGCCAGTACGCCGGAACCTAGCGGGGTCTACGAGCAGTACTTC.

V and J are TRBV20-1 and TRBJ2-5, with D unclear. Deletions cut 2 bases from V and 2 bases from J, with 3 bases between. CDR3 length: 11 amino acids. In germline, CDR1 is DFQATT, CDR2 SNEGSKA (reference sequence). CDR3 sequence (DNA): TGCAGTGCTAGAATACAAGAGACCCAGTACTTC. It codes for CSARIQETQYF.

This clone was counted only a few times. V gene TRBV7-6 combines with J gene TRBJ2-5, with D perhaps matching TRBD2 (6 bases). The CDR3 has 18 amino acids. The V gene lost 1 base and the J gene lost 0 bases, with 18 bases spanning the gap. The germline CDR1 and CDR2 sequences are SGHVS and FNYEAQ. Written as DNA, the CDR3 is TGTGCCAGCAGCTTAGTGGGACTCTCGAAGGGGTACCAAGAGACCCAGTACTTC. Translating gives CASSLVGLSKGYQETQYF.

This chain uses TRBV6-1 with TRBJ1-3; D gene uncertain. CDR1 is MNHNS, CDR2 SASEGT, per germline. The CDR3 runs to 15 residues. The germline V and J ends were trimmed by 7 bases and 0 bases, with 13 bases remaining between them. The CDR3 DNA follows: TGTGCCAGCACCGAAAATTGGAGCTCTGGAAACACCATATATTTT. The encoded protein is CASTENWSSGNTIYF.

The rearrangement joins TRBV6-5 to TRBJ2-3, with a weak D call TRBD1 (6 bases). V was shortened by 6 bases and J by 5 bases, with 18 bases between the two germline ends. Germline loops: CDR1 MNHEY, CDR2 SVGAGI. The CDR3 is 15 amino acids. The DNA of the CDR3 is TGTGCCAGCAGCCAGGACAGATCTGCGGGAGATACGCAGTATTTT. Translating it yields CASSQDRSAGDTQYF.

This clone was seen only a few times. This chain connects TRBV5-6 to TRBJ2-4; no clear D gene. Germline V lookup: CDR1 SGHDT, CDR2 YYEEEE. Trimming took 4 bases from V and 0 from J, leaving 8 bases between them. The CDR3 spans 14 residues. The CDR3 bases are TGTGCCAGCAGCCCCACCAGAGCCAAAAACATTCAGTACTTC. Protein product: CASSPTRAKNIQYF.